This entry lists 16 T cell receptor beta chains sequenced from one sample in a study of PD-1 blockade in classical Hodgkin lymphoma. Only in-frame clones appear in the TCRdb table, and some are missing; sequencing was by immunoSEQ multiplex PCR. Of approximately 20,000 clones in the sample, 70% to 90% were seen once. Time point here: cycle 4 day 1 (C4D1), after five to seven weeks of nivolumab. Every patient had relapsed following autologous stem cell transplantation, and cohorts differed in brentuximab vedotin exposure. From thawed PBMCs, CD4+ T cells were purified using magnetic negative selection. Sample: CD4+ T cells from blood, taken before the fourth cycle of nivolumab. The origin of the receptors is a human donor with classical Hodgkin lymphoma.

The V gene is TRBV19, the J gene TRBJ2-3; D gene unclear. Germline values: CDR1 LNHDA, CDR2 SQIVND (reference sequence). The CDR3 is 14 residues long. Trimming removed 0 bases from V and 0 bases from J, with 4 bases in between. The CDR3 here is CASSIDYSTDTQYF. CDR3 in DNA: TGTGCCAGTAGTATAGACTATAGCACAGATACGCAGTATTTT. The full variable domain, in which reference TRBV19 and TRBJ2-3 provide the parts outside the CDR3, is DGGITQSPKYLFRKEGQNVTLSCEQNLNHDAMYWYRQDPGQGLRLIYYSQIVNDFQKGDIAEGYSVSREKKESFPLTVTSAQKNPTAFYLCASSIDYSTDTQYFGPGTRLTVL.

The chain links TRBV6-1 to TRBJ1-2; D is perhaps TRBD1 (6 bases). The CDR3 covers 14 residues. Germline V gene lookup returns CDR1 MNHNS and CDR2 SASEGT. Trimming took 5 bases from V and 0 from J, leaving 10 bases between them. CDR3 amino acids: CASSRTASNYGYTF. The CDR3 nucleotides are TGTGCCAGCAGTAGGACAGCCTCTAACTATGGCTACACCTTC.

CDR3 nucleotide sequence: TGTGCCAGCAGCCCCGGACAGGGGGCCGTCTACGAGCAGTACTTC. It encodes CASSPGQGAVYEQYF. The J gene is TRBJ2-7, the V gene TRBV11-3, with TRBD1 matching 11 bases. CDR1 is SGHNT and CDR2 is YENEEA in the germline V gene. The CDR3 length is 15 residues. J gave up 3 bases and V 5 bases, and 6 bases lay outside the gene matches.

The gene calls are TRBV5-1 and TRBJ2-5, with 7 bases fitting TRBD2. Trimming took 6 bases from V and 7 from J; bases not matched to a gene: 9. Germline V gene data show CDR1 as SGHRS and CDR2 as YFSETQ. The CDR3 is 13 residues long. CDR3 in amino acids: CASKSVGGMTQYF. DNA for the CDR3: TGCGCCAGCAAGTCTGTCGGGGGGATGACCCAGTACTTC.

In this sample, this clone turned up a few times. The chain recombines TRBV4-1 with TRBJ2-1, with D maybe TRBD2 (7 bases). The CDR3 length is 16 residues. Trimming took 4 bases from V and 0 from J, leaving 13 bases between them. Per germline, CDR1 MGHRA and CDR2 YSYEKL. In nucleotides, the CDR3 is TGCGCCAGCAGCCGGGGGCGGGAGTACTCCTACAATGAGCAGTTCTTC. Translated: CASSRGREYSYNEQFF.

This chain uses TRBV30 with TRBJ2-7; D gene unclear. The V end was cut by 1 base, the J end by 4 bases, with 14 bases between. This CDR3 is 14 amino acids long. Germline CDR1 reads GTSNPN; CDR2 reads SVGIG (reference sequence). CDR3 coding DNA: TGTGCCTGGAGTGACTCGCCTCCTCGGTACGAGCAGTACTTC. It is translated as CAWSDSPPRYEQYF.

The CDR3 DNA reads as TGCGCCAGCAGCGCCGGGACAGGGTCCTACGAGCAGTACTTC. Translation gives CASSAGTGSYEQYF. The chain carries TRBV5-1 and TRBJ2-7; the match to TRBD1 covers 9 bases. The V segment lost 4 bases and the J segment 1 base; nucleotides outside the gene matches: 3. CDR3 length: 14 amino acids. Per the germline V gene, CDR1 is SGHRS and CDR2 is YFSETQ.

The V gene is TRBV27, the J gene TRBJ2-3; D is tentatively TRBD1 or TRBD2 (5 bases each). The CDR3 spans 15 residues. Germline assignment: CDR1 MNHEY and CDR2 SMNVEV (reference sequence). The V gene lost 5 bases and the J gene lost 2 bases, with 14 bases spanning the gap. CDR3 coding DNA: TGTGCCAGCAGTCGGCCGGGACGGTACACAGATACGCAGTATTTT. Its translation: CASSRPGRYTDTQYF.

This chain uses TRBV6-1 with TRBJ1-4; TRBD1 agrees at 12 bases. The CDR3 extends over 15 amino acids. In germline, CDR1 is MNHNS, CDR2 SASEGT. V gave up 3 bases and J gave up 8 bases; unmatched junction bases: 4. CDR3 in DNA: TGTGCCAGCAGTGATGGGACAGGGGGCTACGAAAAACTGTTTTTT. Translated: CASSDGTGGYEKLFF.

The chain links TRBV19 to TRBJ2-5; TRBD2 aligns across 8 bases. This CDR3 is built from 15 residues. Losses at the gene ends were 5 bases for V and 4 bases for J; bases not matched to a gene: 9. Germline assignment: CDR1 LNHDA and CDR2 SQIVND (reference sequence). The CDR3 DNA reads as TGTGCCAGTAGTGCAAGAGCGGGAGCGGTAGAGACCCAGTACTTC. Protein: CASSARAGAVETQYF. Using reference TRBV19 and TRBJ2-5 for the parts outside the CDR3, the full variable domain is DGGITQSPKYLFRKEGQNVTLSCEQNLNHDAMYWYRQDPGQGLRLIYYSQIVNDFQKGDIAEGYSVSREKKESFPLTVTSAQKNPTAFYLCASSARAGAVETQYFGPGTRLLVL.

The chain joins TRBV5-1 to TRBJ1-3; a weak D match, TRBD1 (6 bases). CDR3 length: 14 amino acids. Trimming left V 3 bases short and J 8 bases short, with 15 bases between. The germline V gene encodes CDR1 SGHRS and CDR2 YFSETQ. This CDR3 is CASSYGGGADTIYF. CDR3 nucleotides: TGCGCCAGCAGCTATGGCGGGGGGGCAGACACCATATATTTT.

The chain is built from TRBV5-1 and TRBJ2-7, with D possibly TRBD1 on 7 matching bases. Per the germline V gene, CDR1 is SGHRS and CDR2 is YFSETQ. The V end was cut by 4 bases, the J end by 5 bases, with 13 bases between. This CDR3 spans 13 amino acids. The CDR3 sequence is CASSQGGRDEQYF. Written as DNA, the CDR3 is TGCGCCAGCAGCCAGGGGGGCAGGGACGAGCAGTACTTC.

The CDR3 spells CASSQGLAGVAGELFF. The CDR3 nucleotides read TGTGCCAGCTCACAGGGACTAGCGGGAGTAGCCGGGGAGCTGTTTTTT. The chain has TRBV18 and TRBJ2-2; 14 bases line up with TRBD2. Looked up from germline, CDR1 is KGHSH and CDR2 is LQKENI. V dropped 4 bases and J dropped 6; count of bases not matched to a gene: 4. This CDR3 region has 16 residues.

The chain carries TRBV5-4 and TRBJ2-7; a possible D gene is TRBD1 (6 bases). CDR1 and CDR2 (germline): SGHNT, YYREEE (reference sequence). The CDR3 consists of 15 residues. V was trimmed by 7 bases and J by 4 bases, leaving 21 bases between them. The DNA of the CDR3 is TGTGCCAGCTCCAGGCCTGGGAACAGGGAATACGAGCAGTACTTC. It translates to CASSRPGNREYEQYF.

In its sample, this clone was seen once. CDR3 sequence: CASSDPGGGMTDTQYF. CDR3 bases: TGTGCCAGCTCCGACCCCGGGGGGGGGATGACAGATACGCAGTATTTT. V usage is TRBV28 and J usage is TRBJ2-3; 8 bases are shared with TRBD2. This CDR3 comprises 16 residues. J gave up 3 bases and V 8 bases, and 13 bases lay outside the gene matches. CDR1 is MDHEN, CDR2 SYDVKM, per germline.

This chain joins TRBV7-2 and TRBJ1-2; D gene unclear. V was pared by 5 bases and J by 4 bases, with 11 bases between. Germline CDR1 reads SGHTA; CDR2 reads FQGNSA. The CDR3 is 13 amino acids. CDR3 sequence reads: CASSREGGYGYTF. The DNA of the CDR3 is TGTGCCAGCAGCCGGGAGGGTGGCTATGGCTACACCTTC.